The next 8 T cell receptor beta chains were all read from a single sample in a study of T cell responses to AZD1222 COVID-19 vaccine. Here immunoSEQ multiplex PCR was the method, and the copy in TCRdb shows in-frame clones only, minus some. The table includes roughly 100,000 clones, around nine tenths detected once. The sequenced sample was peripheral blood, obtained 28 days after the second AZD1222 dose. These TCRs come from an adult who received the AZD1222 COVID-19 vaccine.

This rearrangement joins TRBV6-5 to TRBJ1-1; 9 bases align to TRBD1. CDR1 is MNHEY and CDR2 is SVGAGI in the germline V gene. This CDR3 is 13 amino acids long. V lost 7 bases, J lost 5 bases, and 5 bases stayed unmatched. The CDR3 sequence is CASKGQGKTEAFF. In nucleotides, the CDR3 is TGTGCCAGCAAAGGACAGGGGAAGACTGAAGCTTTCTTT.

The sample holds one count of this clone. The chain carries TRBV11-2 and TRBJ1-2, with a weak D call TRBD1 (5 bases). This CDR3 contains 17 residues. CDR1 is SGHAT, CDR2 FQNNGV, per germline. The ends were cut back, 2 bases at V and 2 bases at J, with 18 bases in the middle. The CDR3: CASSLFTLGPINYGYTF. CDR3 bases: TGTGCCAGCAGCTTATTTACCCTGGGACCGATAAACTATGGCTACACCTTC.

This chain joins TRBV30 and TRBJ1-1; 11 bases are shared with TRBD1. The CDR3 is 14 amino acids. V dropped 2 bases and J dropped 6; count of bases not matched to a gene: 5. Germline loops: CDR1 GTSNPN, CDR2 SVGIG (reference sequence). CDR3: CAWSPMGQGAEAFF. CDR3 bases: TGTGCCTGGAGTCCTATGGGACAGGGGGCTGAAGCTTTCTTT. Combining the CDR3 with reference TRBV30 and TRBJ1-1 gives the whole variable domain SQTIHQWPATLVQPVGSPLSLECTVEGTSNPNLYWYRQAAGRGLQLLFYSVGIGQISSEVPQNLSASRPQDRQFILSSKKLLLSDSGFYLCAWSPMGQGAEAFFGQGTRLTVV.

This rearrangement joins TRBV9 to TRBJ2-7, with TRBD2 matching 10 bases. The V gene's germline CDR1 is SGDLS and CDR2 YYNGEE. The length of the CDR3 is 15 residues. V trimming: 4 bases; J trimming: 4 bases; junction bases outside the gene matches: 8. CDR3 residues: CASSSWTSGKYEQYF. In nucleotides, the CDR3 is TGTGCCAGCAGCTCATGGACTAGCGGAAAATACGAGCAGTACTTC.

This sequence joins TRBV9 and TRBJ1-3, with D possibly TRBD1 on 6 matching bases. The CDR3 extends over 16 amino acids. Trimming shortened V by 0 bases and J by 2 bases, and 12 bases separated the two germline ends. Germline V CDR1 and CDR2: SGDLS, YYNGEE. CDR3: CASSVAGNRAGNTIYF. The CDR3 region has the DNA TGTGCCAGCAGCGTAGCCGGCAACAGGGCTGGAAACACCATATATTTT.

The genes are TRBV18 and TRBJ1-3; unclear D gene. Germline CDR1 is KGHSH and CDR2 is LQKENI. Trimming removed 4 bases at V and 1 base at J, with 5 bases between. This CDR3 contains 13 residues. The CDR3 is CASSRESGNTIYF. DNA for the CDR3: TGTGCCAGCTCACGGGAGTCTGGAAACACCATATATTTT.

V is TRBV7-3 and J is TRBJ2-3; D not certain. The CDR3 spans 13 residues. The V gene lost 1 base and the J gene lost 6 bases, with 8 bases spanning the gap. The germline V gene encodes CDR1 SGHTA and CDR2 FQGTGA. CDR3 loop: CASSLIPTDTQYF. CDR3 coding DNA: TGTGCCAGCAGCTTAATTCCAACGGATACGCAGTATTTT.

This clone was recorded only once. The genes are TRBV28 and TRBJ1-2; tentative D call: TRBD1 (6 bases). From germline, CDR1 is MDHEN and CDR2 SYDVKM. Between the trimmed V and J ends, which lost 5 bases and 0 bases, there was a span of 13 bases. This CDR3 has 15 amino acids. The DNA for the CDR3 is TGTGCCAGCAGTACAGGGATCCTCCCTAACTATGGCTACACCTTC. This codes for CASSTGILPNYGYTF.